This TCR beta chain was captured by sequencing in a study of graft-versus-host responses after intestinal transplantation. Method: immunoSEQ multiplex PCR; TCRdb's copy keeps in-frame clones and lacks some. The sample lists fewer than 15,000 clones; about 33% were seen once. Labeling with CFSE marked 200,000 or so responder cells, which were plated with 200,000 or so irradiated, violet-dye-labeled stimulator cells. The CDR3 sequence is 14 residues long. J lost 2 bases, V lost 4 bases, and 4 bases had no gene match. CDR1 is SGDLS and CDR2 is YYNGEE in the germline V gene. Sequencing was performed on alloreactive CD8+ T cells from a mixed lymphocyte reaction culture, taken before intestinal transplant. The subset is: CFSE-low proliferating T cells sorted from roughly six-day pre-transplant mixed lymphocyte reaction (GvH or HvG direction). This clonotype was sampled from a human patient who received an intestinal transplant. V gene TRBV9 combines with J gene TRBJ2-7; the match to TRBD1 covers 9 bases. In nucleotides, the CDR3 is TGTGCCAGCAGCTCCGGGACAGGGCCCTACGAGCAGTACTTC. Translated, it gives CASSSGTGPYEQYF.